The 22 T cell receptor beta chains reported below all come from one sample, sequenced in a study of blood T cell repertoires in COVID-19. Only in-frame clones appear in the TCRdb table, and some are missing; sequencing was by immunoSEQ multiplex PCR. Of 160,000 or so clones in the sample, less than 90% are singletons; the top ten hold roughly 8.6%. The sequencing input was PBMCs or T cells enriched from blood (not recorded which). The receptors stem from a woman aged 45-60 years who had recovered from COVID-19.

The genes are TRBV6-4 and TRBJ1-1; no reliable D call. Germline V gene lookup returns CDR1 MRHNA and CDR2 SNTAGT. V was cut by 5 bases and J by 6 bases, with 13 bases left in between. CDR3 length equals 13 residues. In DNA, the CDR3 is TGTGCCAGCAGTAGCCTCGAGGGCGCTGAAGCTTTCTTT. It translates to CASSSLEGAEAFF.

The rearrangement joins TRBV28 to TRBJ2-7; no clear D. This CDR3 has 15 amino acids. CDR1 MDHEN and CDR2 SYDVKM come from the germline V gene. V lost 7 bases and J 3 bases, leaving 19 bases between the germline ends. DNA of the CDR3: TGTGCCAGCAATTCAGGCCAGCCGATAATCTACGAGCAGTACTTC. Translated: CASNSGQPIIYEQYF.

The CDR3 here is CASSIGPGTSGRGVEQFF. The DNA for the CDR3 is TGCGCCAGCAGCATCGGTCCCGGGACTAGCGGGAGAGGTGTTGAGCAGTTCTTC. The chain joins TRBV5-1 to TRBJ2-1, with TRBD2 matching over 14 bases. Germline lookup yields CDR1 SGHRS and CDR2 YFSETQ. V gave up 4 bases and J gave up 9 bases; unmatched junction bases: 15. The CDR3 totals 18 residues.

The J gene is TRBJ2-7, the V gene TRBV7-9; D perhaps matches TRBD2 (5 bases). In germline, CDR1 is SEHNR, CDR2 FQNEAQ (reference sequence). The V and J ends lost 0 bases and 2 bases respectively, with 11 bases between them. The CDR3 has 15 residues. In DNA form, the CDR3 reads TGTGCCAGCAGCTTAGCGTCCGGGATTACCTACGAGCAGTACTTC. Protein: CASSLASGITYEQYF.

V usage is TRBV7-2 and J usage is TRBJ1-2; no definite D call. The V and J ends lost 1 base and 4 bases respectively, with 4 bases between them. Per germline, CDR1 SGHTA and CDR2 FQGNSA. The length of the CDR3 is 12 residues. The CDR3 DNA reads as TGTGCCAGCAGCTTAGGCGGCTATGGCTACACCTTC. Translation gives CASSLGGYGYTF.

As DNA, the CDR3 is TGTGCCAGCTCAACCGGACAGGGCGGCAATCAGCCCCAGCATTTT. It specifies CASSTGQGGNQPQHF. The rearrangement uses TRBV18 and TRBJ1-5; the match to TRBD1 covers 8 bases. V shed 5 bases, J shed 2 bases, and the junction held 5 bases outside the gene matches. The CDR3 has 15 residues. CDR1 is KGHSH, CDR2 LQKENI, per germline.

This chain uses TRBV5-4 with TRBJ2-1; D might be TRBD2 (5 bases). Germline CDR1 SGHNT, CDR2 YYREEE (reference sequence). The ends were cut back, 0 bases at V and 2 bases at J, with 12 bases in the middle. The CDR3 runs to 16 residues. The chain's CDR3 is CASSLVAYPPYNEQFF. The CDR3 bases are TGTGCCAGCAGCTTGGTAGCGTACCCCCCCTACAATGAGCAGTTCTTC.

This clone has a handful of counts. CDR3 in DNA: TGTGCCAGCAGCTTATACGTACAGGATCAGCCCCAGCATTTT. Translating it yields CASSLYVQDQPQHF. The V gene is TRBV7-2, the J gene TRBJ1-5; D is possibly TRBD1 (5 bases). The CDR3 is made up of 14 amino acids. The germline CDR1 and CDR2 sequences are SGHTA and FQGNSA. V lost 2 bases and J lost 5, with 10 bases in between.

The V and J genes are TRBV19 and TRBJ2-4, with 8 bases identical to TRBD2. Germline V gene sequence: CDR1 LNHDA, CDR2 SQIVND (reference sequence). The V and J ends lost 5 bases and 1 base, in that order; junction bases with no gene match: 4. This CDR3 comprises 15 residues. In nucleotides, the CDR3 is TGTGCCAGTAGTGACGGGGGGGCGGCCAAAAACATTCAGTACTTC. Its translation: CASSDGGAAKNIQYF.

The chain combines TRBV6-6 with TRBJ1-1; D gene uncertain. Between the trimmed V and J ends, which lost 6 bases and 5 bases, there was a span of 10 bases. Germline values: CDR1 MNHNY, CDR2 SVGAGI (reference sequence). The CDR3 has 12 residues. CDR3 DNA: TGTGCCAGCAGCTCTCCGGGGACTGAAGCTTTCTTT. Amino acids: CASSSPGTEAFF.

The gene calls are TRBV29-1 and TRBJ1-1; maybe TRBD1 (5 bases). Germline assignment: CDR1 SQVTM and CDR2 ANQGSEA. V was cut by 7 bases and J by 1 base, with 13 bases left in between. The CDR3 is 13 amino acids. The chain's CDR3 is CSAHQGANTEAFF. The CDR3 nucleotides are TGCAGCGCCCACCAAGGGGCGAACACTGAAGCTTTCTTT.

The CDR3 loop reads CSGRANTEAFF. Written as DNA, the CDR3 is TGCAGTGGCAGGGCGAACACTGAAGCTTTCTTT. V usage is TRBV20-1 and J usage is TRBJ1-1, with D tentatively TRBD1 (5 bases). CDR3 length equals 11 residues. Looked up from germline, CDR1 is DFQATT and CDR2 is SNEGSKA (reference sequence). Trimming left V 7 bases short and J 1 base short, with 7 bases between.

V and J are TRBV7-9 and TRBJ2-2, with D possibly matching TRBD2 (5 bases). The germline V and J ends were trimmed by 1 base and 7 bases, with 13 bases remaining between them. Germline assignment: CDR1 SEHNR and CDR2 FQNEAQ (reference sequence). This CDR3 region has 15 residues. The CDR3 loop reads CASSLGGISVGELFF. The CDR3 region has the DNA TGTGCCAGCAGCTTAGGAGGGATTTCTGTCGGGGAGCTGTTTTTT.

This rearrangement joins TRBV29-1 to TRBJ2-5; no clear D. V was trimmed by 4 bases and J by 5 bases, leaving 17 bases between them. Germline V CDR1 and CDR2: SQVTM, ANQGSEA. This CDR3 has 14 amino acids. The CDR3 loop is CSVGGNRFPETQYF. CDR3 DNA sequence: TGCAGCGTTGGAGGCAATAGATTTCCGGAGACCCAGTACTTC. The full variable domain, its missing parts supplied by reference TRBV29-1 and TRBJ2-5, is SAVISQKPSRDICQRGTSLTIQCQVDSQVTMMFWYRQQPGQSLTLIATANQGSEATYESGFVIDKFPISRPNLTFSTLTVSNMSPEDSSIYLCSVGGNRFPETQYFGPGTRLLVL.

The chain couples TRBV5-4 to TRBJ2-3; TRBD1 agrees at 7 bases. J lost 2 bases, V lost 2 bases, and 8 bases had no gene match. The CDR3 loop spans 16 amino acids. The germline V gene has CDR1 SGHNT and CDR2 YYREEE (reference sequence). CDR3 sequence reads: CASSFGAGGFTDTQYF. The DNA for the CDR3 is TGTGCCAGCAGCTTCGGAGCAGGGGGATTCACAGATACGCAGTATTTT.

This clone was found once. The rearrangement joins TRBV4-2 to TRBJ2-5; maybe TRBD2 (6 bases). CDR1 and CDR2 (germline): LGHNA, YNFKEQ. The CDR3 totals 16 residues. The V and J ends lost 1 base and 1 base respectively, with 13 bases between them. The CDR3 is CASSQGTSPLQETQYF. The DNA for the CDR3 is TGTGCCAGCAGCCAAGGAACTAGCCCCCTCCAAGAGACCCAGTACTTC.

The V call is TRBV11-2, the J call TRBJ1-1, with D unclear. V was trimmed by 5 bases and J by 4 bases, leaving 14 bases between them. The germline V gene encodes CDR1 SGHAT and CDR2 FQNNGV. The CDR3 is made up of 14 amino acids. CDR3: CASSSKAAATEAFF. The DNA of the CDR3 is TGTGCCAGCAGCAGCAAGGCGGCGGCCACTGAAGCTTTCTTT.

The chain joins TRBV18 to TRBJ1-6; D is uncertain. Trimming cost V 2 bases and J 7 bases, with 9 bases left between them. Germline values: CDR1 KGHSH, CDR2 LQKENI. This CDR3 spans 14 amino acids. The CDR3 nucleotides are TGTGCCAGCTCACCAATGGCCCAGAATTCACCCCTCCACTTT. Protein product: CASSPMAQNSPLHF. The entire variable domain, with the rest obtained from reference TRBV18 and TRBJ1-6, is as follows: NAGVMQNPRHLVRRRGQEARLRCSPMKGHSHVYWYRQLPEEGLKFMVYLQKENIIDESGMPKERFSAEFPKEGPSILRIQQVVRGDSAAYFCASSPMAQNSPLHFGNGTRLTVT.

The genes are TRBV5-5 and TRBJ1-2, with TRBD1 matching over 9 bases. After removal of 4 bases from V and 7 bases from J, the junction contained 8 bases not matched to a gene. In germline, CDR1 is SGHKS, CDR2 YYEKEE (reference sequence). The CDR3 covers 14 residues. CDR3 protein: CASSPRGQGGGYTF. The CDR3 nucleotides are TGTGCCAGCAGCCCGAGGGGACAGGGAGGTGGCTACACCTTC.

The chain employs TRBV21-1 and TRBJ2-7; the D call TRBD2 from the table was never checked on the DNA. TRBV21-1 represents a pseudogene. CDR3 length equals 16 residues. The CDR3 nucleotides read TGTGCCAGCAGCAAAGTTACTAGCGGGGGGACCTACGAGCAGTACTTC. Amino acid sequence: CASSKVTSGGTYEQYF.

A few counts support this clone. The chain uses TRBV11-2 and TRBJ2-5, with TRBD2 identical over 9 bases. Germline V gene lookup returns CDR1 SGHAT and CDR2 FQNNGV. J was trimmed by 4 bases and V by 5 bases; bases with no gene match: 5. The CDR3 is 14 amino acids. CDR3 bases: TGTGCCAGCAGCATCGCGGGGGGGGTAGAGACCCAGTACTTC. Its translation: CASSIAGGVETQYF.

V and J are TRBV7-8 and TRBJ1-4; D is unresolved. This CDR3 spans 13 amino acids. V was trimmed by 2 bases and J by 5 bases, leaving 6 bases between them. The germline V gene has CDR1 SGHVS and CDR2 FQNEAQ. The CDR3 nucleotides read TGTGCCAGCAGCTTAAGAGGGAATGAAAAACTGTTTTTT. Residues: CASSLRGNEKLFF.